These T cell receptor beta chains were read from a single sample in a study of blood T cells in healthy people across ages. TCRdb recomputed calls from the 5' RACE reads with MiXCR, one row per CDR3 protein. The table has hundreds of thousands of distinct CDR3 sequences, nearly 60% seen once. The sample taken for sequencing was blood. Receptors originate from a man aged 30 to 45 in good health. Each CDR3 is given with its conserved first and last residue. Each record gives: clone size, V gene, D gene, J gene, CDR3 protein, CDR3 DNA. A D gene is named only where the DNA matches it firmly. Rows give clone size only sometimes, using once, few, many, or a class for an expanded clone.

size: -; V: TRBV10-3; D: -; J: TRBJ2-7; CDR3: CAISEPGGRTGNTYEQYF; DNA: TGTGCCATCAGTGAGCCGGGGGGGCGGACAGGGAACACCTACGAGCAGTACTTC
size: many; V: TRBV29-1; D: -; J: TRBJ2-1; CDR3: CSASRANLDNEQFF; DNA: TGCAGCGCATCCCGGGCCAATCTAGACAATGAGCAGTTCTTC
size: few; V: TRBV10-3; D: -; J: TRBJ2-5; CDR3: CAISQTQETQYF; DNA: TGTGCCATCAGCCAAACACAAGAGACCCAGTACTTC
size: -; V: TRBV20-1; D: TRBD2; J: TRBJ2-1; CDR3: CSARINKIAGIYNEQFF; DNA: TGCAGTGCTAGAATCAATAAGATAGCGGGGATCTACAATGAGCAGTTCTTC
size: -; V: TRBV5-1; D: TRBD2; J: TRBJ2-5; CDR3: CASSAFAAGGPGTQYF; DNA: TGCGCCAGCAGCGCCTTCGCAGCGGGAGGGCCCGGGACCCAGTACTTC
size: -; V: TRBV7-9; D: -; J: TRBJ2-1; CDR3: CASSLRSDVGEQFF; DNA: TGTGCCAGCAGCTTAAGATCGGACGTCGGTGAGCAGTTCTTC
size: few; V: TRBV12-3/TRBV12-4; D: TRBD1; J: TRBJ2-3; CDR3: CASSFRGRADVEYF; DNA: TGTGCCAGCAGTTTCAGGGGGAGAGCAGATGTGGAGTATTTT
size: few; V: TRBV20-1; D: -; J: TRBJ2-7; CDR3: CSARDRVRSYEQYF; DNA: TGCAGTGCTAGAGATAGGGTGAGGAGCTACGAGCAGTACTTC
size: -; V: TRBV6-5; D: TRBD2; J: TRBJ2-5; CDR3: CASSSISGGKETQYF; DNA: TGTGCCAGCAGTTCGATCTCCGGGGGGAAAGAGACCCAGTACTTC
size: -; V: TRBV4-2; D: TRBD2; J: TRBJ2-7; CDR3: CASSQAPSGGSYEQYF; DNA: TGTGCCAGCAGCCAAGCCCCCAGCGGGGGGTCCTACGAGCAGTACTTC
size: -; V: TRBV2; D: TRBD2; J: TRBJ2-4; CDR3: CASSEREGVRYF; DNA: TGTGCCAGCAGTGAACGGGAGGGGGTTAGGTACTTC
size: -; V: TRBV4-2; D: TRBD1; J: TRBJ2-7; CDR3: CASSQIGQGSYEQYF; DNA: TGTGCCAGCAGCCAAATAGGACAGGGTTCCTACGAGCAGTACTTC
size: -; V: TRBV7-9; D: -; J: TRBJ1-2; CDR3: CASSAGILNYGYTF; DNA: TGTGCCAGCAGCGCTGGGATTCTTAACTATGGCTACACCTTC
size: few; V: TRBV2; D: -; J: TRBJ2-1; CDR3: CASSARQSSYNEQFF; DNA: TGTGCCAGCAGTGCTCGGCAAAGCTCCTACAATGAGCAGTTCTTC
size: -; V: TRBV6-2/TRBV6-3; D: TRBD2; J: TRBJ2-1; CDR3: CASGSAGVDNEQFF; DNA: TGTGCTAGCGGATCAGCGGGAGTTGATAATGAGCAGTTCTTC
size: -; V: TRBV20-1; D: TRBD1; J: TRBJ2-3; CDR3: CSASPGQGNTDTQYF; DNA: TGCAGTGCTAGCCCGGGACAGGGGAACACAGATACGCAGTATTTT
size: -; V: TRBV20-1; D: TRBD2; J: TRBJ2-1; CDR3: CSARSPAAHSGSTPNEQFF; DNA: TGCAGTGCTAGGTCCCCCGCAGCTCATAGCGGGAGTACGCCCAATGAGCAGTTCTTC
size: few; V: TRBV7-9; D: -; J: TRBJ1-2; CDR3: CASSLADRYTF; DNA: TGTGCCAGCAGCTTAGCTGACCGCTACACCTTC
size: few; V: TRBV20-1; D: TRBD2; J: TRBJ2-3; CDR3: CSPTKTSGAYTDTQYF; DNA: TGCAGTCCCACTAAGACTAGCGGGGCATATACAGATACGCAGTATTTT
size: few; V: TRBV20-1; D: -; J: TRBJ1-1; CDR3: CSARDRGTEAFF; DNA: TGCAGTGCTAGAGATCGCGGGACTGAAGCTTTCTTT
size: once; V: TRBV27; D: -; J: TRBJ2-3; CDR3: CASSLSWQVLSTDTQYF; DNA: TGTGCCAGCAGTTTATCGTGGCAGGTCCTTAGCACAGATACGCAGTATTTT
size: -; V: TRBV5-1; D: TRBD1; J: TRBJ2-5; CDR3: CASSQRHYRGVQETQYF; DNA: TGCGCCAGCAGCCAACGACACTACAGGGGGGTACAAGAGACCCAGTACTTC